This entry lists 32 T cell receptor beta chains sequenced from one sample in a study of blood T cells in healthy people across ages. Primers used in a second PCR of roughly 6 to 12 cycles were a sample-barcoded 5' primer and a J-beta primer mix. MiXCR, applied by TCRdb to the 5' RACE reads, yields one record per CDR3 protein. In the table there are about 970,000 distinct CDR3 sequences, roughly half of which are singletons. Sequencing was carried out using blood. The receptor set was obtained from a woman between 55 and 75 years old in good health.

The J gene is TRBJ1-2, the V gene TRBV20-1, with D hard to call. This CDR3 is 10 amino acids long. V was pared by 5 bases and J by 8 bases, with 9 bases between. The germline V gene has CDR1 DFQATT and CDR2 SNEGSKA (reference sequence). The CDR3 DNA sequence: TGCAGTGCTCGGATTTGGGGCTACACCTTC. It is translated as CSARIWGYTF.

The gene calls are TRBV7-2 and TRBJ2-7; D is possibly TRBD2 (7 bases). Germline lookup yields CDR1 SGHTA and CDR2 FQGNSA. The CDR3 spans 16 residues. V lost 4 bases, J lost 5 bases, and 21 bases lay in between. DNA of the CDR3: TGTGCCAGCAGCTCTAGGGGGGGAGTAGTGAGGAACGAGCAGTACTTC. Protein sequence: CASSSRGGVVRNEQYF.

The chain joins TRBV5-1 to TRBJ2-1; the D is unclear. Between the trimmed V and J ends, which lost 4 bases and 1 base, there was a span of 15 bases. The CDR3 totals 16 residues. Germline V gives CDR1 SGHRS, CDR2 YFSETQ. The CDR3 DNA follows: TGCGCCAGCAGCCCTAGGGCCGCCTCATCCTACAATGAGCAGTTCTTC. This sequence encodes CASSPRAASSYNEQFF. The full variable domain, rest sourced from reference TRBV5-1 and TRBJ2-1, is KAGVTQTPRYLIKTRGQQVTLSCSPISGHRSVSWYQQTPGQGLQFLFEYFSETQRNKGNFPGRFSGRQFSNSRSEMNVSTLELGDSALYLCASSPRAASSYNEQFFGPGTRLTVL.

CDR3 sequence: CSAQQGQANTEAFF. CDR3 sequence (DNA): TGCAGTGCCCAACAGGGACAGGCGAACACTGAAGCTTTCTTT. This chain joins TRBV20-1 and TRBJ1-1; the match to TRBD1 covers 8 bases. V lost 6 bases to trimming and J lost 1 base; unmatched junction nucleotides: 7. CDR3 length equals 14 residues. The germline V gene encodes CDR1 DFQATT and CDR2 SNEGSKA (reference sequence).

V is TRBV6-2 or TRBV6-3 and J is TRBJ2-1; D is ambiguous. V lost 6 bases, J lost 0 bases, and 9 bases lay in between. This CDR3 comprises 14 residues. Germline CDR1 and CDR2: MNHEY and SVGEGT. The CDR3 reads CASRLTNSYNEQFF. The CDR3 DNA reads as TGTGCCAGCAGGCTAACGAACTCCTACAATGAGCAGTTCTTC.

The genes are TRBV20-1 and TRBJ2-1; TRBD2 agrees at 8 bases. The CDR3 contains 17 residues. Trimming at V came to 0 bases and at J to 5 bases, leaving 12 bases not matched to a gene. The germline V gene has CDR1 DFQATT and CDR2 SNEGSKA (reference sequence). CDR3 amino acids: CSARDYGRAGENNEQFF. CDR3 DNA: TGCAGTGCTAGAGATTACGGGAGGGCGGGAGAGAACAATGAGCAGTTCTTC.

This clonotype showed up just a few times. The chain is built from TRBV6-6 and TRBJ2-7; 9 nucleotides align to TRBD1. The DNA end is a closer match to TRBJ2-5, so the J assignment may be wrong. Germline CDR1 and CDR2: MNHNY and SVGAGI (reference sequence). The CDR3 spans 15 residues. CDR3 sequence: CASSEGQGNLRTQYF. In nucleotides, the CDR3 is TGTGCCAGCAGTGAGGGACAGGGAAATTTACGGACCCAGTACTTC.

This clonotype was recorded a few times. V is TRBV24-1 and J is TRBJ2-7; unclear D gene. The end of the DNA aligns better with TRBJ2-5, so the J call may be wrong. CDR1 is KGHDR and CDR2 is SFDVKD in the germline V gene. CDR3 length: 17 amino acids. CDR3 in amino acids: CATSAQTASGFLETQYF. CDR3 in DNA: TGTGCCACCAGTGCTCAAACGGCATCAGGTTTCCTTGAGACCCAGTACTTC.

This clonotype was detected a few times. At one end the junction does not follow the germline gene, possibly because of a read error. This chain links TRBV20-1 with TRBJ2-7; possible D gene TRBD1, 6 bases. Per the germline V gene, CDR1 is DFQATT and CDR2 is SNEGSKA (reference sequence). This CDR3 contains 14 residues. This CDR3 is CSARPRTEPYEQYF. The DNA for the CDR3 is TGCAGCGCTAGACCAAGGACAGAGCCCTACGAGCAGTACTTC.

The CDR3 protein is CASGIYTDTQYF. In DNA, the CDR3 is TGTGCCAGCGGAATATACACAGATACGCAGTATTTT. This chain links TRBV12-3 or TRBV12-4 with TRBJ2-3; D call uncertain. The germline V and J ends were trimmed by 8 bases and 2 bases, with 8 bases remaining between them. This CDR3 is 12 amino acids long.

This clonotype was seen only a few times. The rearrangement uses TRBV5-1 and TRBJ2-1; 7 bases agree with TRBD1. V gave up 3 bases and J gave up 8 bases; unmatched junction bases: 8. The CDR3 covers 14 residues. Per germline, CDR1 SGHRS and CDR2 YFSETQ. CDR3 coding DNA: TGCGCCAGCAGCTGGACAGGATCTGGGGATGAGCAGTTCTTC. Translating it yields CASSWTGSGDEQFF.

The gene calls are TRBV6-5 and TRBJ2-1; D is possibly TRBD1 or TRBD2 (5 bases each). The CDR3 has 17 residues. Between the trimmed V and J ends, which lost 0 bases and 7 bases, there was a span of 19 bases. CDR1 is MNHEY and CDR2 is SVGAGI in the germline V gene. CDR3 protein: CASSYSPGRAYGNEQFF. Written as DNA, the CDR3 is TGTGCCAGCAGTTACTCACCGGGACGAGCGTATGGGAATGAGCAGTTCTTC.

J is TRBJ2-7 and V is TRBV27; 9 bases map to TRBD2. Germline V lookup: CDR1 MNHEY, CDR2 SMNVEV (reference sequence). This CDR3 contains 17 residues. V shed 0 bases and J 2 bases; nucleotides not matched to a gene: 8. In DNA form, the CDR3 reads TGTGCCAGCAGTTTATCTTGGGGTAGCGGGAGCCCCTACGAGCAGTACTTC. It encodes CASSLSWGSGSPYEQYF.

V gene TRBV6-5 combines with J gene TRBJ2-7; possible D gene TRBD1, 6 bases. Trimming pared 0 bases from V and 3 bases from J, leaving 18 bases between. The CDR3 is 17 amino acids. The germline V gene encodes CDR1 MNHEY and CDR2 SVGAGI. CDR3 DNA: TGTGCCAGCAGTTACTCTCCAGTGGGGGCTAGCTTCTACGAGCAGTACTTC. Amino acids: CASSYSPVGASFYEQYF.

Only one count was recorded for this clonotype. This chain connects TRBV18 to TRBJ1-1; D unresolved. In germline, CDR1 is KGHSH, CDR2 LQKENI. The CDR3 length is 14 residues. V lost 2 bases and J 6 bases, leaving 13 bases between the germline ends. This chain's CDR3 is CASSPSGRRAEAFF. The CDR3 region has the DNA TGTGCCAGCTCACCATCGGGCAGGAGGGCTGAAGCTTTCTTT.

This clonotype is a singleton in its sample. V is TRBV27 and J is TRBJ2-5, with 8 bases lining up with TRBD1. Germline V gives CDR1 MNHEY, CDR2 SMNVEV (reference sequence). J gave up 12 bases and V 6 bases, and 6 bases lay outside the gene matches. This CDR3 region has 11 residues. The CDR3 is CASRQGAVEYF. Here the CDR3 DNA reads TGTGCCAGCAGGCAGGGGGCAGTGGAGTACTTC.

This chain uses TRBV12-3 or TRBV12-4 with TRBJ2-3; no clear D gene. Trimming stripped 6 bases from V and 13 bases from J, with 17 bases between. CDR3 size: 12 residues. This chain's CDR3 is CASRFGADAEYF. In DNA form, the CDR3 reads TGTGCCAGCAGATTTGGTGCAGATGCGGAGTATTTT.

This rearrangement joins TRBV28 to TRBJ2-5; a possible D gene is TRBD2 (6 bases). The germline CDR1 and CDR2 sequences are MDHEN and SYDVKM. Deletions cut 7 bases from V and 3 bases from J, with 12 bases between. This CDR3 spans 13 amino acids. CDR3 sequence (DNA): TGTGCCAGCACAGCGGGCCTCGAAGAGACCCAGTACTTC. Translated: CASTAGLEETQYF.

The chain recombines TRBV20-1 with TRBJ2-1; 8 bases map to TRBD2. Germline V gene lookup returns CDR1 DFQATT and CDR2 SNEGSKA (reference sequence). This CDR3 contains 13 residues. The CDR3 DNA follows: TGCGGGGTGGACGGGAGGGTCTACAATGAGCAGTTCTTC. Translating it yields CGVDGRVYNEQFF.

This clonotype was found a few times. The rearrangement uses TRBV5-5 and TRBJ2-3; D is ambiguous. Trimming shortened V by 1 base and J by 1 base, and 7 bases separated the two germline ends. The germline gives CDR1 SGHKS, CDR2 YYEKEE (reference sequence). CDR3 length: 14 amino acids. The CDR3 nucleotides read TGTGCCAGCAGCTTGCAGGCGCGCACAGATACGCAGTATTTT. The encoded protein is CASSLQARTDTQYF. The full variable domain, in which reference TRBV5-5 and TRBJ2-3 provide the parts outside the CDR3, is DAGVTQSPTHLIKTRGQQVTLRCSPISGHKSVSWYQQVLGQGPQFIFQYYEKEERGRGNFPDRFSARQFPNYSSELNVNALLLGDSALYLCASSLQARTDTQYFGPGTRLTVL.

This clonotype was seen only a few times. This chain joins TRBV5-1 and TRBJ1-2, with no clear D. Germline values: CDR1 SGHRS, CDR2 YFSETQ. The CDR3 loop spans 12 amino acids. V lost 0 bases and J 7 bases, leaving 7 bases between the germline ends. The DNA for the CDR3 is TGCGCCAGCAGCTTGGGCGCGTCTGGCTACACCTTC. It specifies CASSLGASGYTF.

For the CDR3, the DNA is TGTGCCAGCAGGGCGGGGGGAGGCGGCTACACCTTC. Translated: CASRAGGGGYTF. The chain has TRBV2 and TRBJ1-2; TRBD1 might be the D (5 bases). V gave up 6 bases and J gave up 8 bases, with 13 bases separating them. The CDR3 is 12 residues long. Germline loops: CDR1 SNHLY, CDR2 FYNNEI.

The chain carries TRBV14 and TRBJ2-7; no firm D call. The CDR3 is made up of 14 amino acids. The V end lost 7 bases, the J end lost 2 bases, and 15 bases lay between the germline ends. In germline, CDR1 is SGHDN, CDR2 FVKESK. This CDR3 reads CASNQVGPAYEQYF. CDR3 sequence (DNA): TGTGCCAGCAACCAGGTGGGTCCGGCCTACGAGCAGTACTTC. Full variable domain (rest looked up from reference TRBV14 and TRBJ2-7): EAGVTQFPSHSVIEKGQTVTLRCDPISGHDNLYWYRRVMGKEIKFLLHFVKESKQDESGMPNNRFLAERTGGTYSTLKVQPAELEDSGVYFCASNQVGPAYEQYFGPGTRLTVT.

The chain links TRBV28 to TRBJ2-5, with 7 bases aligning to TRBD1. Per the germline V gene, CDR1 is MDHEN and CDR2 is SYDVKM. The CDR3 spans 17 residues. Trimming removed 4 bases from V and 5 bases from J; junction bases left unmatched: 16. CDR3 sequence (DNA): TGTGCCAGCAGTTCCTGGGGCCTAGGGGGCGAGGTTGAGACCCAGTACTTC. Translating gives CASSSWGLGGEVETQYF.

In nucleotides, the CDR3 is TGTGCCAGCAGGAGAGGTGTCAATGAGCAGTTCTTC. Its protein is CASRRGVNEQFF. The gene calls are TRBV7-2 and TRBJ2-1; the D is unclear. The CDR3 contains 12 residues. Trimming removed 6 bases at V and 6 bases at J, with 9 bases between. CDR1 and CDR2 (germline): SGHTA, FQGNSA.

This clonotype has a handful of counts. The chain uses TRBV6-6 and TRBJ2-7; TRBD1 agrees at 7 bases. From germline, CDR1 is MNHNY and CDR2 SVGAGI (reference sequence). This CDR3 has 16 residues. Germline trimming cut 5 bases from V and 0 bases from J; bases unmatched to any gene: 10. The CDR3 reads CASSGGQLRSSYEQYF. DNA for the CDR3: TGTGCCAGCAGTGGGGGACAGCTGAGAAGCTCCTACGAGCAGTACTTC.

This clonotype was seen only a few times. V usage is TRBV3-1 and J usage is TRBJ2-7; unclear D gene. Germline V gives CDR1 LGHDT, CDR2 YNNKEL (reference sequence). This CDR3 comprises 16 residues. Trimming cost V 5 bases and J 5 bases, with 22 bases left between them. For the CDR3, the DNA is TGTGCCAGCAGCTTTGGTCGGTCCCGTGTAGTCGACGAGCAGTACTTC. Translated, it gives CASSFGRSRVVDEQYF.

V gene TRBV10-3 combines with J gene TRBJ2-1, with 16 bases lining up with TRBD2. Germline values: CDR1 ENHRY, CDR2 SYGVKD. The V and J ends lost 11 bases and 9 bases, in that order; junction bases with no gene match: 4. The CDR3 contains 13 residues. CDR3 amino acids: CAAGTSGRVEQFF. The CDR3, as DNA: TGTGCCGCCGGGACTAGCGGGAGGGTTGAGCAGTTCTTC.

The chain uses TRBV12-3 or TRBV12-4 and TRBJ2-1, with 8 positions matching TRBD2. V shed 1 base and J 5 bases; nucleotides not matched to a gene: 7. The CDR3 spans 16 residues. The DNA of the CDR3 is TGTGCCAGCAGTTTAGGCAGGAGAGCGGGAGACAATGAGCAGTTCTTC. Encoded protein: CASSLGRRAGDNEQFF.

This chain links TRBV28 with TRBJ2-7; no clear D. V lost 6 bases to trimming and J lost 1 base, with 10 bases between them. Germline V gene data show CDR1 as MDHEN and CDR2 as SYDVKM. This CDR3 comprises 13 residues. CDR3 nucleotide sequence: TGTGCCAGCAGGGGGTTGTATTCCTACGAGCAGTACTTC. It encodes CASRGLYSYEQYF.

The rearrangement links TRBV25-1 to TRBJ2-3; TRBD1 or TRBD2 may be the D gene (5 bases each). Looked up from germline, CDR1 is MGHDK and CDR2 is SYGVNS. This CDR3 comprises 14 residues. Between the trimmed V and J ends, which lost 6 bases and 2 bases, there was a span of 12 bases. Written as DNA, the CDR3 is TGTGCCAGCAGCGGAAGCGGACACACAGATACGCAGTATTTT. Protein sequence: CASSGSGHTDTQYF.

This clonotype was seen only a few times. This sequence joins TRBV7-9 and TRBJ1-2; D is unresolved. This CDR3 contains 13 residues. V was shortened by 5 bases and J by 6 bases, with 13 bases between the two germline ends. CDR1 is SEHNR and CDR2 is FQNEAQ in the germline V gene (reference sequence). The CDR3: CASSITEIDGYTF. DNA for the CDR3: TGTGCCAGCAGCATAACAGAGATTGATGGCTACACCTTC.